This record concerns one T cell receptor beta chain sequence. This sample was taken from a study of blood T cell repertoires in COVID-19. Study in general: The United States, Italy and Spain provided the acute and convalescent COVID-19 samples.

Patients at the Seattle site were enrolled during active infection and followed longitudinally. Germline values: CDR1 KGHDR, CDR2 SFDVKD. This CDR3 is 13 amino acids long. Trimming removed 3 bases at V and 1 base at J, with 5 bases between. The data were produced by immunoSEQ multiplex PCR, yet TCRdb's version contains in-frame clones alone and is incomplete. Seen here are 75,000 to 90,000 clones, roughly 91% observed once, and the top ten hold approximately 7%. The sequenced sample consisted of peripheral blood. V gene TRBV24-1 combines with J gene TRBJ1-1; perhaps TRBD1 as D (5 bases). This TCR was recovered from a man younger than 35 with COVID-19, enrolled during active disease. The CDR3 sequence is CATSDQGNTEAFF. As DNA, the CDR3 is TGTGCCACCAGTGATCAGGGGAACACTGAAGCTTTCTTT.